The 27 T cell receptor beta chains below all came from one sample that was sequenced in a study of blood T cell repertoires in COVID-19. Assay used: immunoSEQ multiplex PCR; TCRdb lists only in-frame clones, some missing. The table lists 280,000 or so clones, approximately 85% of them singletons. Sequencing was carried out using PBMCs or T cells enriched from blood (not recorded which). Receptors originate from a young man who had recovered from COVID-19.

This chain connects TRBV4-2 to TRBJ1-5, with D hard to call. The germline CDR1 and CDR2 sequences are LGHNA and YNFKEQ. CDR3 length: 15 amino acids. Trimming removed 0 bases at V and 6 bases at J, with 12 bases between. In nucleotides, the CDR3 is TGTGCCAGCAGCCAAGATGTAACAGAAGGTCAGCCCCAGCATTTT. Protein: CASSQDVTEGQPQHF.

The genes are TRBV5-1 and TRBJ2-3; 8 nucleotides match TRBD2. Germline values: CDR1 SGHRS, CDR2 YFSETQ. J lost 2 bases, V lost 4 bases, and 12 bases had no gene match. The length of the CDR3 is 17 residues. In nucleotides, the CDR3 is TGCGCCAGCAGCGGGGGGGCGGGGGGCCCTCTCACAGATACGCAGTATTTT. Protein sequence: CASSGGAGGPLTDTQYF. Based on the CDR3 plus reference TRBV5-1 and TRBJ2-3, the full variable domain is KAGVTQTPRYLIKTRGQQVTLSCSPISGHRSVSWYQQTPGQGLQFLFEYFSETQRNKGNFPGRFSGRQFSNSRSEMNVSTLELGDSALYLCASSGGAGGPLTDTQYFGPGTRLTVL.

CDR3: CASSSPRGAFF. The CDR3 region has the DNA TGTGCCAGCAGTTCACCCAGGGGAGCTTTCTTT. The chain has TRBV12-3 or TRBV12-4 and TRBJ1-1; perhaps TRBD1 as D (6 bases). The CDR3 runs to 11 residues. The V end lost 4 bases, the J end lost 10 bases, and 10 bases lay between the germline ends.

The chain uses TRBV7-6 and TRBJ2-3; the D gene is possibly TRBD1 (5 bases). Germline lookup yields CDR1 SGHVS and CDR2 FNYEAQ. Trimming pared 2 bases from V and 2 bases from J, leaving 8 bases between. This CDR3 is built from 14 residues. CDR3 region: CASSLSRATDTQYF. The CDR3 bases are TGTGCCAGCAGCTTAAGCAGGGCCACAGATACGCAGTATTTT.

The chain employs TRBV20-1 and TRBJ2-1; D unclear. The V end lost 3 bases, the J end lost 8 bases, and 8 bases lay between the germline ends. The CDR3 sequence is 11 residues long. From germline, CDR1 is DFQATT and CDR2 SNEGSKA (reference sequence). In DNA, the CDR3 is TGCAGTGCTAGGCACAGACATGAGCAGTTCTTC. Amino acid sequence: CSARHRHEQFF.

The genes are TRBV11-2 and TRBJ2-2; the match to TRBD2 covers 8 bases. Germline values: CDR1 SGHAT, CDR2 FQNNGV. The J segment lost 8 bases and the V segment lost 1 base, leaving 9 bases of the junction unmatched. This CDR3 region has 16 residues. The CDR3 region is CASSLAHLGGAGELFF. In DNA form, the CDR3 reads TGTGCCAGCAGCTTAGCCCATCTCGGGGGGGCTGGGGAGCTGTTTTTT.

The sample holds a few counts of this clone. The chain links TRBV24-1 to TRBJ1-2, with D perhaps TRBD1 (6 bases). V lost 2 bases to trimming and J lost 6 bases, with 6 bases between them. Per the germline V gene, CDR1 is KGHDR and CDR2 is SFDVKD. The CDR3 totals 12 residues. The CDR3 region is CATSDSGDGYTF. CDR3 in DNA: TGTGCCACCAGTGATTCAGGGGATGGCTACACCTTC.

This clone was seen just once. The chain carries TRBV5-1 and TRBJ1-2; TRBD1 matches 8 bases. This CDR3 is built from 14 residues. Trimming took 4 bases from V and 2 from J; bases not matched to a gene: 4. In germline, CDR1 is SGHRS, CDR2 YFSETQ. The CDR3 nucleotides read TGCGCCAGCAGCAGGGACAGGCCCAACTATGGCTACACCTTC. Translation gives CASSRDRPNYGYTF.

CDR3 protein: CASSVGQTEAFF. CDR3 coding DNA: TGTGCCAGCAGCGTGGGACAGACTGAAGCTTTCTTT. The chain links TRBV9 to TRBJ1-1, with 7 bases aligning to TRBD1. V dropped 2 bases and J dropped 5; count of bases not matched to a gene: 0. The length of the CDR3 is 12 residues. Germline V CDR1 and CDR2: SGDLS, YYNGEE. The variable domain in full, with the rest retrieved from reference TRBV9 and TRBJ1-1, is DSGVTQTPKHLITATGQRVTLRCSPRSGDLSVYWYQQSLDQGLQFLIQYYNGEERAKGNILERFSAQQFPDLHSELNLSSLELGDSALYFCASSVGQTEAFFGQGTRLTVV.

The genes are TRBV30 and TRBJ1-1; possible D gene TRBD1, 5 bases. From germline, CDR1 is GTSNPN and CDR2 SVGIG (reference sequence). The V end was cut by 2 bases, the J end by 2 bases, with 12 bases between. The CDR3 runs 14 residues. This CDR3 is CAWSKTTENTEAFF. CDR3 nucleotide sequence: TGTGCCTGGAGTAAGACGACAGAAAACACTGAAGCTTTCTTT.

This clone was seen only a few times. The chain carries TRBV11-2 and TRBJ1-2, with 7 positions matching TRBD1. V dropped 8 bases and J dropped 8; count of bases not matched to a gene: 17. Per the germline V gene, CDR1 is SGHAT and CDR2 is FQNNGV. The length of the CDR3 is 15 residues. This CDR3 is CASSYTAEGAQGYTF. For the CDR3, the DNA is TGTGCCAGCTCATATACTGCCGAGGGGGCGCAGGGCTACACCTTC.

V usage is TRBV19 and J usage is TRBJ1-3; D remains ambiguous. There are 14 residues in the CDR3. V shed 10 bases and J shed 2 bases, with 15 bases lying between them. Germline V CDR1 and CDR2: LNHDA, SQIVND (reference sequence). The CDR3 nucleotides are TGTGCCACCCAGGATCCAGGTACTGGAAACACCATATATTTT. Its protein product is CATQDPGTGNTIYF.

The chain carries TRBV9 and TRBJ1-5; 9 bases fit TRBD1. This CDR3 region has 14 residues. V trimming: 4 bases; J trimming: 9 bases; junction bases outside the gene matches: 8. Per the germline V gene, CDR1 is SGDLS and CDR2 is YYNGEE. This CDR3 is CASSTRTGEGPQHF. The CDR3 DNA sequence: TGTGCCAGCAGCACCAGGACAGGGGAAGGGCCCCAGCATTTT.

The V and J genes are TRBV11-1 and TRBJ1-1; no reliable D call. Trimming took off 4 bases at V and 0 bases at J, with 6 bases between the two ends. Germline V gene sequence: CDR1 SGHAT, CDR2 FQDESV (reference sequence). This CDR3 spans 13 amino acids. This CDR3 is CASSSAMNTEAFF. CDR3 DNA: TGTGCCAGCAGCTCAGCCATGAACACTGAAGCTTTCTTT.

This clone came up once. The chain couples TRBV30 to TRBJ2-1; 8 bases match TRBD1. The length of the CDR3 is 13 residues. With 2 bases clipped from V and 8 bases from J, the junction kept 5 bases outside the gene matches. Germline V gives CDR1 GTSNPN, CDR2 SVGIG (reference sequence). The CDR3 is CAWSPTGGDEQFF. In nucleotides, the CDR3 is TGTGCCTGGAGTCCTACAGGGGGTGATGAGCAGTTCTTC.

This chain uses TRBV29-1 with TRBJ1-2; the D is unclear. This CDR3 contains 12 residues. Germline V gives CDR1 SQVTM, CDR2 ANQGSEA. The V and J ends lost 5 bases and 3 bases respectively, with 10 bases between them. This CDR3 reads CSVNDYHYGYTF. The CDR3, as DNA: TGCAGCGTTAACGACTACCACTATGGCTACACCTTC.

The chain employs TRBV11-2 and TRBJ2-2; no reliable D call. Germline loops: CDR1 SGHAT, CDR2 FQNNGV. CDR3 length equals 17 residues. The germline V and J ends were trimmed by 0 bases and 1 base, with 12 bases remaining between them. The CDR3 loop reads CASSLERHRLNTGELFF. Here the CDR3 DNA reads TGTGCCAGCAGCTTAGAGAGACACCGTCTGAACACCGGGGAGCTGTTTTTT.

The genes are TRBV18 and TRBJ2-7, with D possibly matching TRBD2 (5 bases). The CDR3 runs 12 residues. Germline-derived CDR1 and CDR2 are KGHSH and LQKENI. Trimming took off 9 bases at V and 1 base at J, with 10 bases between the two ends. CDR3 protein: CASALASYEQYF. Here the CDR3 DNA reads TGTGCCAGTGCCCTAGCTTCCTACGAGCAGTACTTC.

CDR3 sequence reads: CASSVQGSAQYF. In DNA, the CDR3 is TGTGCCAGCAGCGTCCAGGGTTCGGCGCAGTATTTT. The V call is TRBV5-6, the J call TRBJ2-3; possible D gene TRBD1, 5 bases. The germline V gene has CDR1 SGHDT and CDR2 YYEEEE. With 4 bases removed from V and 10 bases from J, the gap between germline ends came to 13 bases. This CDR3 has 12 residues.

This chain links TRBV29-1 with TRBJ1-1; TRBD1 matches at 8 bases. With 4 bases clipped from V and 1 base from J, the junction kept 5 bases outside the gene matches. The CDR3 contains 14 residues. CDR1 and CDR2 (germline): SQVTM, ANQGSEA. CDR3 sequence reads: CSVVPGTGNTEAFF. CDR3 DNA: TGCAGCGTTGTCCCCGGGACAGGGAACACTGAAGCTTTCTTT.

The V call is TRBV19, the J call TRBJ2-7, with 10 positions matching TRBD1. The CDR3 is 14 amino acids. With V trimmed by 4 bases and J by 5 bases, 5 bases remained unmatched. Germline V gives CDR1 LNHDA, CDR2 SQIVND (reference sequence). The CDR3 sequence: CASSTRTGGDEQYF. As DNA, the CDR3 is TGTGCCAGTAGTACCCGGACAGGGGGGGACGAGCAGTACTTC. Combining the CDR3 with reference TRBV19 and TRBJ2-7 gives the whole variable domain DGGITQSPKYLFRKEGQNVTLSCEQNLNHDAMYWYRQDPGQGLRLIYYSQIVNDFQKGDIAEGYSVSREKKESFPLTVTSAQKNPTAFYLCASSTRTGGDEQYFGPGTRLTVT.

This chain uses TRBV6-5 with TRBJ1-1; 7 bases are shared with TRBD1. CDR3 length equals 13 residues. Trimming at V came to 6 bases and at J to 5 bases, leaving 6 bases not matched to a gene. Germline CDR1 MNHEY, CDR2 SVGAGI. The CDR3 DNA is TGTGCCAGCAGGTTACAGGGGAGGACTGAAGCTTTCTTT. Translation: CASRLQGRTEAFF.

This chain connects TRBV9 to TRBJ1-3; a weak D match, TRBD1 (5 bases). Looked up from germline, CDR1 is SGDLS and CDR2 is YYNGEE. The CDR3 totals 15 residues. Trimming stripped 3 bases from V and 0 bases from J, with 10 bases between. The CDR3, as DNA: TGTGCCAGCAGCGGTGGGGGACTCTCTGGAAACACCATATATTTT. Its protein is CASSGGGLSGNTIYF.

This clone was seen only once. The J gene is TRBJ1-2, the V gene TRBV5-6, with 9 bases lining up with TRBD1. The V and J ends lost 3 bases and 5 bases, in that order; junction bases with no gene match: 5. The CDR3 length is 14 residues. Germline-derived CDR1 and CDR2 are SGHDT and YYEEEE. This CDR3 is CASSSGTGRYGYTF. The CDR3 DNA reads TGTGCCAGCAGCTCCGGGACAGGGAGATATGGCTACACCTTC.

This chain joins TRBV5-4 and TRBJ2-7, with TRBD1 matching 9 bases. Germline V gene lookup returns CDR1 SGHNT and CDR2 YYREEE (reference sequence). Germline trimming cut 0 bases from V and 1 base from J; bases unmatched to any gene: 5. This CDR3 region has 16 residues. The CDR3 spells CASSLGFGTGSYEQYF. The DNA of the CDR3 is TGTGCCAGCAGCTTGGGTTTCGGGACAGGGTCCTACGAGCAGTACTTC.

This clone appeared once. This chain links TRBV5-6 with TRBJ2-7, with TRBD1 identical over 7 bases. This CDR3 region has 15 residues. The V gene end was trimmed by 3 bases and the J gene end by 0 bases; junction bases not matched to a gene: 6. Germline CDR1 and CDR2: SGHDT and YYEEEE. The CDR3 spells CASSSATGFSYEQYF. CDR3 nucleotide sequence: TGTGCCAGCAGCTCAGCGACAGGGTTCTCCTACGAGCAGTACTTC.

This clone was seen a few times. V usage is TRBV5-1 and J usage is TRBJ2-3; TRBD2 agrees at 7 bases. V trimming: 4 bases; J trimming: 2 bases; junction bases outside the gene matches: 7. The CDR3 consists of 15 residues. Germline V lookup: CDR1 SGHRS, CDR2 YFSETQ. The CDR3 region is CASSLGLADTDTQYF. CDR3 coding DNA: TGCGCCAGCAGCCTCGGGCTAGCGGACACAGATACGCAGTATTTT. Looking up the rest from reference TRBV5-1 and TRBJ2-3 gives the full variable domain: KAGVTQTPRYLIKTRGQQVTLSCSPISGHRSVSWYQQTPGQGLQFLFEYFSETQRNKGNFPGRFSGRQFSNSRSEMNVSTLELGDSALYLCASSLGLADTDTQYFGPGTRLTVL.